This T cell receptor beta chain was observed in a study of blood T cells in healthy people across ages (dated by TCRdb to between 2014 and 2017). Regarding the complete study: In model experiments, template switching captured roughly one uniquely barcoded TCR beta cDNA molecule for every two T cells. The donors were split into four age groups: young (average 16 years), middle-aged (roughly 40), aged (about 56) and long-lived (about 74). Donors of different ages were randomly distributed across sequencing lanes to avoid experimental bias. Using deep sequencing normalized with unique cDNA molecular identifiers, the study measured how TCR beta repertoire diversity changes with age. The study analyzed two additional independent replicas of 1 million unique cDNA reads from the same blood draw for two donors, one aged 18 to 30 and one aged 80 or older. Study-level results and caveats: Since profiling was done on bulk unsorted PBMCs, naive and antigen-experienced compartments could not be conclusively compared. The long-lived group showed more naive CD4+ T cells, fewer expanded clones and increased TCR diversity than the aged group, suggesting age selection. As age increased, observed TCR beta diversity per million T cells dropped in a roughly linear way, and a significant reduction was already evident by age 40. Observed TCR beta diversity correlated strongly with the percentage of naive T cells measured by flow cytometry. Because the CMV infection status of the donors was unknown, age-related changes in expanded clonotypes may potentially have been confounded. Estimates of total diversity based on one million sequenced T cells were regarded as lower bounds and as underestimates.

The library was obtained by 5' RACE. Sequencing used an Illumina HiSeq 2500. A second PCR of about 7 to 12 cycles was run with a J-beta primer mix and a sample-barcoded 5' primer. A unique molecular identifier was introduced onto each TCR beta cDNA molecule by a template-switch 5' adaptor carrying 12 random nucleotides. At least 3 million CDR3-containing paired-end reads were obtained from each sample. The Mint cDNA synthesis kit, primed by a TRBC-specific oligonucleotide, was used to synthesize first-strand cDNA from all RNA. Following uracil-DNA glycosylase treatment, a first 18-cycle PCR with universal primers M1SS and BC2_uni_R was performed on all cDNA. Under the source paper's analysis protocol: For normalization, 1 million high-quality reads were randomly selected from each sample, with every read carrying a distinct molecular identifier. Instead of being binned into consensus sequences, reads that shared molecular identifiers were thrown out. MiTCR, with a Q25 quality threshold and the strictest error-elimination algorithm, was used for CDR3 identification, clonotype clustering and error correction. A nonparametric unseen species model with Euler transformation was used to estimate a lower bound on total TCR beta diversity. In TCRdb, the public reads were trimmed at Q25 with fastp and aligned with MiXCR, with productive beta chains retained. All rows with the same CDR3 protein become a single entry with the most common DNA and genes. The V and J calls come from TCRdb's annotation, not from the publication. A total of about 630,000 distinct CDR3 sequences appear in this sample, around 20% of them only once. The ten largest clones capture roughly 3.9% of the sample.

The CDR3 spans 17 residues, from the cysteine through the phenylalanine. Just the 51-base CDR3 DNA is kept, in frame starting at base 1. CDR1 is given as MGHRA and CDR2 as YSYEKL, both from the germline V gene. Between the V and J ends, shortened by 0 bases and 1 base respectively, the junction contains 15 bases. This clonotype was recorded many times. Its antigen is unknown. It has no much larger one-base neighbor in the sample; base qualities were not kept. The 40 or so donors, aged 6 to 90 years, were systemically healthy Caucasian individuals from Russia. Roughly 10 milliliters of peripheral blood were drawn from each donor into EDTA-treated Vacutainer tubes. Ficoll-Paque density-gradient centrifugation was used to isolate PBMCs, with at least 7 million obtained per sample. Trizol reagent was used to extract total RNA from PBMCs, with at least 5.5 micrograms per sample. Naive CD45RAhigh/CD27high T cell percentages were measured by flow cytometry on a PBMC aliquot from every donor.

The receptor comes from a man between 65 and 80 years old in good health. The rearrangement combines TRBV4-1 with TRBJ1-1; matching of 6 bases hints at TRBD1 as the D gene. Sequencing was carried out using blood. The CDR3 region: CASSQDPGGTSNTEAFF. The sequence in DNA is TGCGCCAGCAGCCAAGACCCCGGAGGGACATCGAACACTGAAGCTTTCTTT.